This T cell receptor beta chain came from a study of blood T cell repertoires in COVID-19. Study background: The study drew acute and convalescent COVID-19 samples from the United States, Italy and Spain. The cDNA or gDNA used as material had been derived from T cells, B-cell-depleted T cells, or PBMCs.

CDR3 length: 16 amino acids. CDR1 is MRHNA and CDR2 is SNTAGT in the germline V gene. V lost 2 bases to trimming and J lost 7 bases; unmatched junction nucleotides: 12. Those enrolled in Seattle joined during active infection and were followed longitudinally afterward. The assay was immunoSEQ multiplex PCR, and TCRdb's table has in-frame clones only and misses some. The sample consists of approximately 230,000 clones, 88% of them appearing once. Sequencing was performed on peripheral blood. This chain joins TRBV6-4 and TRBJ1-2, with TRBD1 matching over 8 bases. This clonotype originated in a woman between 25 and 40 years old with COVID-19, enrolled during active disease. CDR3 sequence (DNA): TGTGCCAGCAGTGACGGGATCAGGGGGCTCGATGGTGGCTACACCTTC. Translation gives CASSDGIRGLDGGYTF.